This T cell receptor (beta chain) derives from a study of blood T cells in healthy people across ages. Primed by a sample-barcoded 5' primer and a J-beta primer mix, a second PCR proceeded for about 7 to 11 cycles. One entry per CDR3 protein results from TCRdb running MiXCR on the 5' RACE reads. The table includes about 930,000 distinct CDR3 sequences, 25% to 30% detected once. This clonotype was picked up a small number of times. The CDR3 is made up of 13 amino acids. Trimming removed 5 bases from V and 12 bases from J, with 17 bases in between. Per germline, CDR1 SGHTA and CDR2 FQGNSA. The study recruited healthy Caucasian donors from Russia who were aged about 6 to 95. The same sample was also used in a study of T cells of mothers and their children.

This receptor was obtained from a woman aged 40 to 49 in good health. Sequencing was done on a sample of blood. This chain uses TRBV7-2 with TRBJ2-1, with D perhaps being TRBD1 or TRBD2 (5 bases each). CDR3: CASSVGASWWQFF. In DNA form, the CDR3 reads TGTGCCAGCAGCGTAGGGGCTAGCTGGTGGCAGTTCTTC. The entire variable domain, with the rest obtained from reference TRBV7-2 and TRBJ2-1, is as follows: GAGVSQSPSNKVTEKGKDVELRCDPISGHTALYWYRQSLGQGLEFLIYFQGNSAPDKSGLPSDRFSAERTGGSVSTLTIQRTQQEDSAVYLCASSVGASWWQFFGPGTRLTVL.